The 11 T cell receptor beta chains in this list originate from one sample, sequenced in a study of graft-versus-host responses after intestinal transplantation listed by TCRdb under 2021. Receptors were amplified or captured by the immunoSEQ multiplex PCR assay. TCRdb's version of the immuneACCESS table is confined to in-frame rearrangements and falls short of the full clone set. An unresolved V gene accounts for under half of the shortfall where checked; the remainder is of unknown origin. The sample table lists tens of thousands of clones, over 85% of them with a count of one. More than 4.5% of the sample is in the top ten clones. Specimen: PBMCs, collected around 820 days after a first intestinal transplant, on the day of a second. These receptors were taken from a human patient who received an intestinal transplant, so some T cells may come from the graft donor.

This chain links TRBV6-5 with TRBJ1-5; D call uncertain. CDR1 and CDR2 (germline): MNHEY, SVGAGI. There are 14 residues in the CDR3. With 4 bases removed from V and 0 bases from J, the gap between germline ends came to 7 bases. The CDR3: CASSLFSSNQPQHF. CDR3 coding DNA: TGTGCCAGCAGTTTATTCAGTAGCAATCAGCCCCAGCATTTT.

The chain joins TRBV2 to TRBJ2-1; tentative D call: TRBD2 (6 bases). Germline CDR1 SNHLY, CDR2 FYNNEI. The V and J ends lost 5 bases and 0 bases respectively, with 11 bases between them. The CDR3 totals 15 residues. CDR3 amino acids: CASSPRTNSYNEQFF. CDR3 nucleotide sequence: TGTGCCAGCAGTCCGAGGACTAACTCCTACAATGAGCAGTTCTTC.

This chain links TRBV6-1 with TRBJ1-4; D is ambiguous. The germline V gene encodes CDR1 MNHNS and CDR2 SASEGT. The CDR3 contains 15 residues. V gave up 6 bases and J gave up 0 bases, with 11 bases separating them. Here the CDR3 DNA reads TGTGCCAGCAGAAAAGAAGGAACAACTAATGAAAAACTGTTTTTT. It specifies CASRKEGTTNEKLFF.

The rearrangement uses TRBV11-3 and TRBJ2-3, with TRBD2 as a possible D gene (5 bases). V was cut by 1 base and J by 6 bases, with 8 bases left in between. This CDR3 has 13 amino acids. Germline values: CDR1 SGHNT, CDR2 YENEEA. CDR3 bases: TGTGCCAGCAGCTTAGCCCAGCGGGATACGCAGTATTTT. It yields the protein CASSLAQRDTQYF. Full variable domain (missing parts from reference TRBV11-3 and TRBJ2-3): EAGVVQSPRYKIIEKKQPVAFWCNPISGHNTLYWYLQNLGQGPELLIRYENEEAVDDSQLPKDRFSAERLKGVDSTLKIQPAELGDSAVYLCASSLAQRDTQYFGPGTRLTVL.

The chain joins TRBV14 to TRBJ2-7; 10 nucleotides agree with TRBD2. Trimming took 0 bases from V and 3 from J; bases not matched to a gene: 14. The CDR3 loop spans 19 amino acids. Germline V CDR1 and CDR2: SGHDN, FVKESK. CDR3 region: CASSQDPFLAGVKRYEQYF. DNA of the CDR3: TGTGCCAGCAGCCAAGACCCTTTTCTAGCGGGAGTCAAGCGCTACGAGCAGTACTTC.

The table lists this clone with a count of one. This chain uses TRBV18 with TRBJ2-1; perhaps TRBD2 as D (6 bases). Germline loops: CDR1 KGHSH, CDR2 LQKENI. This CDR3 has 14 residues. V was shortened by 1 base and J by 4 bases, with 8 bases between the two germline ends. CDR3 coding DNA: TGTGCCAGCTCACCACGGGCGGGATACAATGAGCAGTTCTTC. Its translation: CASSPRAGYNEQFF.

On this clone itself: An end of the junction differs from the germline gene, which may be a read error. Other DNA sequences of this sample code for an identical CDR3. V usage is TRBV7-3 and J usage is TRBJ2-2; possible D gene TRBD2, 5 bases. CDR1 is SGHTA, CDR2 FQGTGA, per germline. The CDR3 extends over 15 amino acids. For the CDR3, the DNA is TGTGCCAGCAGACGTCACGGCCCGAACACCGGGGAGCTGTTCTTT. Protein sequence: CASRRHGPNTGELFF.

This sequence joins TRBV28 and TRBJ1-4, with D possibly matching TRBD1 (5 bases). The germline V gene has CDR1 MDHEN and CDR2 SYDVKM. The V gene lost 3 bases and the J gene lost 8 bases, with 13 bases spanning the gap. The CDR3 loop spans 14 amino acids. The CDR3 nucleotides read TGTGCCAGCAGTTTTTCCGGGACGGTGGAAAAACTGTTTTTT. It is translated as CASSFSGTVEKLFF.

V and J are TRBV7-8 and TRBJ1-2; TRBD1 is a possible D gene (5 bases). The CDR3 sequence is 13 residues long. V lost 4 bases and J 4 bases, leaving 10 bases between the germline ends. CDR1 SGHVS and CDR2 FQNEAQ come from the germline V gene. Written as DNA, the CDR3 is TGTGCCAGCAGCTCCCAGGGTTTCTATGGCTACACCTTC. Translated, it gives CASSSQGFYGYTF.

The chain recombines TRBV11-2 with TRBJ2-5, with TRBD2 matching over 7 bases. This CDR3 comprises 18 residues. The V gene's germline CDR1 is SGHAT and CDR2 FQNNGV. Trimming took 2 bases from V and 4 from J; bases not matched to a gene: 16. This CDR3 is CASSLSRTRLVSRETQYF. In nucleotides, the CDR3 is TGTGCCAGCAGCTTATCACGGACTAGGCTGGTGTCCAGAGAGACCCAGTACTTC.

The chain combines TRBV13 with TRBJ1-4; the D is unclear. V lost 0 bases, J lost 2 bases, and 4 bases lay in between. Germline V gene lookup returns CDR1 PRHDT and CDR2 FYEKMQ (reference sequence). This CDR3 is built from 14 residues. The CDR3 DNA is TGTGCCAGCAGCTTAGGCCGGACTAATGAAAAACTGTTTTTT. Translating gives CASSLGRTNEKLFF.